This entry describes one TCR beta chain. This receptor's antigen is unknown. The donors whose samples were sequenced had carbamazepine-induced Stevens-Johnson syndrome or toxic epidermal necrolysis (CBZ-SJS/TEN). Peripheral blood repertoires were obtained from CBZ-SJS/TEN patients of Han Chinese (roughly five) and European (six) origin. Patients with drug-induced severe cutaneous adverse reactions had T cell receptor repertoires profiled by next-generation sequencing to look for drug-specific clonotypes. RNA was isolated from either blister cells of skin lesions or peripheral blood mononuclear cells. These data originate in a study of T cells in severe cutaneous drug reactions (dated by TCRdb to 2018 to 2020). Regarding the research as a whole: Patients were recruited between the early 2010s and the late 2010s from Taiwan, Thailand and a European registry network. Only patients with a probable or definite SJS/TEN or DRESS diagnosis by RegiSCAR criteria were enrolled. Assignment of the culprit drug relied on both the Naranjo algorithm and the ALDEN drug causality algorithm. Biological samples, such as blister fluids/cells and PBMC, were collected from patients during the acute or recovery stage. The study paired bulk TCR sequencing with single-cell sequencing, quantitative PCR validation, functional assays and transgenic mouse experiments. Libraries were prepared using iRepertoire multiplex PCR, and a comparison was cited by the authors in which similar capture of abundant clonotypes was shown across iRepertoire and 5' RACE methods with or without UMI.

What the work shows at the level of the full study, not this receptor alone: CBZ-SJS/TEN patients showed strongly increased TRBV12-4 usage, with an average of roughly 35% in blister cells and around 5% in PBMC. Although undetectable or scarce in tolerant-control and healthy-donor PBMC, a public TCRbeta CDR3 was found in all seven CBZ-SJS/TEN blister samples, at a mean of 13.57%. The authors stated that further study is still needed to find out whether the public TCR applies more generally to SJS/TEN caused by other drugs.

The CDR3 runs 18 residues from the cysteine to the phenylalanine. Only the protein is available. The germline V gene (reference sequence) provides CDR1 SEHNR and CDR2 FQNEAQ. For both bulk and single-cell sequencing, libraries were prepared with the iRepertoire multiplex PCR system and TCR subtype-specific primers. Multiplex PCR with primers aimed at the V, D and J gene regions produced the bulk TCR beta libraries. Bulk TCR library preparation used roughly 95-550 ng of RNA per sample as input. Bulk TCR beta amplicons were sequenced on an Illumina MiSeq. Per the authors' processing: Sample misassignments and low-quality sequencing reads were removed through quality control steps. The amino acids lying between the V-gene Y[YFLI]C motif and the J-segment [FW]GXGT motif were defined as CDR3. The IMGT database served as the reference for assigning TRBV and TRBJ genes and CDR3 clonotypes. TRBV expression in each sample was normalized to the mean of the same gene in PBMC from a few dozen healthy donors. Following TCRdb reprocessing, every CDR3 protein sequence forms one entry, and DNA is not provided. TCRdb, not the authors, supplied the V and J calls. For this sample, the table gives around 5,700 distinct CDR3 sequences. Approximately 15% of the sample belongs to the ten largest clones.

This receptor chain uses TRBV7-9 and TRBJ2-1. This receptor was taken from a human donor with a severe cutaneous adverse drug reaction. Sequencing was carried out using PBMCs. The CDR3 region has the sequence CASRSEPRAANSYNEQFF.